This entry concerns a single T cell receptor (beta chain). Its antigen is unknown. V lost 1 base to trimming and J lost 1 base; unmatched junction nucleotides: 13. Germline CDR1 reads SGHVS; CDR2 reads FNYEAQ. The CDR3 spans 19 residues. This sample was included in a study of cytomegalovirus exposure and HLA in healthy donors. PCR employed 60 Vbeta and 13 Jbeta primers. The table came from immunoSEQ multiplex PCR; TCRdb's copy has only in-frame clones and leaves some out. Of approximately 160,000 clones listed, about four fifths are singletons. Broader study findings: Trimming of TCR beta V- and J-genes showed a link, identified in a later analysis, to a missense DCLRE1C variant. Per published reports, the classifier diagnosed cytomegalovirus status with high specificity and sensitivity.

V usage is TRBV7-6 and J usage is TRBJ1-3; 7 positions match TRBD1. This receptor was identified in a woman between 18 and 30 years old in good health and CMV-seronegative. Sequenced: PBMCs. CDR3 region: CASSLGNRGAFTSGNTIYF. In DNA form, the CDR3 reads TGTGCCAGCAGCTTAGGGAACAGGGGAGCCTTCACTTCTGGAAACACCATATATTTT.